In its sample, the clone carrying this TCR beta chain was seen a few times. Its antigen remains unknown. The authors reverse transcribed all of the isolated RNA, so sequencing captured expressed TCRB transcripts. Here immunoSEQ multiplex PCR was the method, and the copy in TCRdb shows in-frame clones only, minus some. The sample shows about 290,000 clones, roughly 8% of them seen only once. Isolation of CD4+ naive, central memory, regulatory and stem cell-like memory cells was achieved by sorting via CD45RO/CCR7/CD25/CD127/CD95/CD27. From germline, CDR1 is MNHEY and CDR2 SMNVEV (reference sequence). The CDR3 totals 16 residues. Trimming pared 5 bases from V and 2 bases from J, leaving 18 bases between. This record comes from a study of beta chain features in type 1 diabetes. At the level of the study: Cell yields, gender and age were comparable in patients and healthy donors. General observations from the study: Sampled from patients, naive, central memory and Treg TCRB repertoires appeared more similar than those sampled from healthy donors.

The material sequenced was central memory CD4+ T cells from blood. The clonotype originates from a young woman in good health. V usage is TRBV27 and J usage is TRBJ1-2; D unresolved. CDR3 amino acids: CASSPLRVNRNYGYTF. The CDR3 coding sequence is TGTGCCAGCAGTCCATTGAGGGTCAATAGGAACTATGGCTACACCTTC.